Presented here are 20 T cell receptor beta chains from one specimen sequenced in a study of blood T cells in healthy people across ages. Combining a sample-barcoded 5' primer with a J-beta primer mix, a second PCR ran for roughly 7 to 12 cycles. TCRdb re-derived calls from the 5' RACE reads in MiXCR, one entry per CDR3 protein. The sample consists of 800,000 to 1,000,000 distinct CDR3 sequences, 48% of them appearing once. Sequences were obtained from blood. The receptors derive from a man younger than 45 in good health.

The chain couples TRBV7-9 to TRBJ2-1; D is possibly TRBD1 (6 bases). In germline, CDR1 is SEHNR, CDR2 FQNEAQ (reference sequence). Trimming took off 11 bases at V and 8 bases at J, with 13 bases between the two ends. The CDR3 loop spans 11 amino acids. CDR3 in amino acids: CAQGSFDEQFF. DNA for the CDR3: TGTGCCCAGGGGAGTTTCGATGAGCAGTTCTTC.

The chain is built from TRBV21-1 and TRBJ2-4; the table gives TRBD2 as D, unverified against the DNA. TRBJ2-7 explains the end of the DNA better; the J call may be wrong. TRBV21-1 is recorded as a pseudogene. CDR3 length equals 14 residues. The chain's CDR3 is CASSKVFGGNEQYF. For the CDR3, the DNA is TGTGCCAGCAGCAAAGTCTTCGGAGGGAACGAGCAGTACTTC.

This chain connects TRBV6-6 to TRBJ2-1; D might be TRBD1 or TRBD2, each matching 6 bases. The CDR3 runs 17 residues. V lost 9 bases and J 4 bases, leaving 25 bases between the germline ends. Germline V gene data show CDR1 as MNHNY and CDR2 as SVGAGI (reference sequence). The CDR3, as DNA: TGTGCCAGTAAATCTTCTACTGGGGGGCGCAGTTACAATGAGCAGTTCTTC. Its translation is CASKSSTGGRSYNEQFF.

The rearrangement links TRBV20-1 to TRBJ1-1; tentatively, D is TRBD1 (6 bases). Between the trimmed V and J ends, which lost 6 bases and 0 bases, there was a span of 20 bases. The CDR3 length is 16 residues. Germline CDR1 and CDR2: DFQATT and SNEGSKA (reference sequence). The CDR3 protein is CSATDRPRGLNTEAFF. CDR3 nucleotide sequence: TGCAGTGCCACCGACAGACCCAGGGGCCTGAACACTGAAGCTTTCTTT.

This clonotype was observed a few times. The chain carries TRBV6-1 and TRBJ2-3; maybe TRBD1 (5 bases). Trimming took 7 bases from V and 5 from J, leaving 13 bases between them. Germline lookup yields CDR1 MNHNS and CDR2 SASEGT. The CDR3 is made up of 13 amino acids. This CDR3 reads CASTIQELDTQYF. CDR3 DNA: TGTGCCAGCACTATACAGGAATTAGATACGCAGTATTTT.

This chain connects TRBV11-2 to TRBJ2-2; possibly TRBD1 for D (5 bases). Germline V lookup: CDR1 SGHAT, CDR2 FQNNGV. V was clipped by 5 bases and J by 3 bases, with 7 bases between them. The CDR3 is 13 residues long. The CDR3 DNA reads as TGTGCCAGCAGCGTACAGGACACCGGGGAGCTGTTTTTT. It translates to CASSVQDTGELFF.

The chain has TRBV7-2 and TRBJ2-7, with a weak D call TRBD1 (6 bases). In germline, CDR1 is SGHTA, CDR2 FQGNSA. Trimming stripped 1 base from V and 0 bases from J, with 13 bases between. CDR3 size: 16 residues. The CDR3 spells CASSLVGRGSSYEQYF. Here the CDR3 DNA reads TGTGCCAGCAGCTTAGTGGGTAGGGGGAGCTCCTACGAGCAGTACTTC.

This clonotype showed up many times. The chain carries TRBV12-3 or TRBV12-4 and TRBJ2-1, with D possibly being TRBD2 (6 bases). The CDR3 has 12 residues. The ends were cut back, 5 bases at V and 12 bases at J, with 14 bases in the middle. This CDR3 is CASSPGIGGQFF. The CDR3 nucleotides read TGTGCCAGCAGTCCGGGAATCGGGGGGCAGTTCTTC.

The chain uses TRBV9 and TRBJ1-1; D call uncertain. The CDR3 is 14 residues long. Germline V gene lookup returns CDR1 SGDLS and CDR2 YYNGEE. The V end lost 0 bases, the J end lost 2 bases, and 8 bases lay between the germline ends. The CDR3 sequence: CASSVEAVNTEAFF. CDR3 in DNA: TGTGCCAGCAGCGTAGAGGCAGTAAACACTGAAGCTTTCTTT.

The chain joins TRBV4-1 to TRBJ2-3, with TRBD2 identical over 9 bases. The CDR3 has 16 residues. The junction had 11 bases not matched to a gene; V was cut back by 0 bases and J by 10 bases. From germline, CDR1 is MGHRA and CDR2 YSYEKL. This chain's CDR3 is CASSQDGTSFALAQYF. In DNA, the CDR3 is TGCGCCAGCAGCCAAGACGGGACTAGCTTTGCCCTGGCGCAGTATTTT.

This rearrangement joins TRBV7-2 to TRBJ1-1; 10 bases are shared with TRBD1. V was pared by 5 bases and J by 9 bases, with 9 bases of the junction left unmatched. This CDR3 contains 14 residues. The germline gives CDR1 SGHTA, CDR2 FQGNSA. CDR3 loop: CASSRDRGALQAFF. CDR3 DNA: TGTGCCAGCAGCAGGGACAGGGGAGCCCTTCAAGCTTTCTTT.

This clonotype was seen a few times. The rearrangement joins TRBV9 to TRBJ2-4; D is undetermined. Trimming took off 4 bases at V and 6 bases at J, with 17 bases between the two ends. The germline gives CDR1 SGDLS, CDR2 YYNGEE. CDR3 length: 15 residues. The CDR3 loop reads CASSPQPSTINIQYF. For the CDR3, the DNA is TGTGCCAGCAGCCCCCAACCCTCGACGATAAACATTCAGTACTTC.

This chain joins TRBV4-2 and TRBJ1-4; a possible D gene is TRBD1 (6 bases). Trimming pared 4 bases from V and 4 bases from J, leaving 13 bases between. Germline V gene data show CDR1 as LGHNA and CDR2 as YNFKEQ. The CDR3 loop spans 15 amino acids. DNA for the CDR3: TGTGCCAGCAGCCGATCGACAGGCGTTAATGAAAAACTGTTTTTT. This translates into CASSRSTGVNEKLFF.

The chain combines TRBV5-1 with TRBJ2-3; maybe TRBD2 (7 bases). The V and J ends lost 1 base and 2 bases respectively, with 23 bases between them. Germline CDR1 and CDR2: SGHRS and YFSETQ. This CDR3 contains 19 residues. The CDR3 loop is CASSLILRGGGGNTDTQYF. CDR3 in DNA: TGCGCCAGCAGCTTGATCCTTAGGGGGGGAGGAGGAAACACAGATACGCAGTATTTT.

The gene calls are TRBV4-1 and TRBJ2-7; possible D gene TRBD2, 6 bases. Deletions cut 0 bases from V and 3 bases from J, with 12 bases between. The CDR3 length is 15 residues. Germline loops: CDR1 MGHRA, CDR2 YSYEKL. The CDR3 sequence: CASSQDASASYEQYF. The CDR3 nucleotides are TGCGCCAGCAGCCAAGACGCTAGCGCTAGCTACGAGCAGTACTTC.

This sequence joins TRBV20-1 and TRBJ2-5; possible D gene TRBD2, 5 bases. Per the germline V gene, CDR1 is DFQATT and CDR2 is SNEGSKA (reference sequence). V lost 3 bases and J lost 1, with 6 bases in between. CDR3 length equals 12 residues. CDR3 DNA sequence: TGCAGTGCTAGTCGGGGCCAAGAGACCCAGTACTTC. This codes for CSASRGQETQYF.

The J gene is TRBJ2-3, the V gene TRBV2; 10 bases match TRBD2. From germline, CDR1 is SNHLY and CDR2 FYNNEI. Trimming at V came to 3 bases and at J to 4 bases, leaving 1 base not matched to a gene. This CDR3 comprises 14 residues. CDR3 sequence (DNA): TGTGCCAGCAGTGACGGACTAGCGGCAGATACGCAGTATTTT. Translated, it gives CASSDGLAADTQYF.

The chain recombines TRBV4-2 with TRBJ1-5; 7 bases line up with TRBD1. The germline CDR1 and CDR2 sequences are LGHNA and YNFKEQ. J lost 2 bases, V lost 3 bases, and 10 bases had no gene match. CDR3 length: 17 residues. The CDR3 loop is CASSQEAGGEGNQPQHF. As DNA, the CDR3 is TGTGCCAGCAGCCAGGAAGCAGGGGGAGAGGGCAATCAGCCCCAGCATTTT.

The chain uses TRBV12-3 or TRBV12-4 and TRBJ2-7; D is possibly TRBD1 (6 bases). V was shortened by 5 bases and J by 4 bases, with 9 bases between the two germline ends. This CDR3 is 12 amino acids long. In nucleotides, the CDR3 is TGTGCCAGCAGTCCGGGACAATACGAGCAGTACTTC. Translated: CASSPGQYEQYF.

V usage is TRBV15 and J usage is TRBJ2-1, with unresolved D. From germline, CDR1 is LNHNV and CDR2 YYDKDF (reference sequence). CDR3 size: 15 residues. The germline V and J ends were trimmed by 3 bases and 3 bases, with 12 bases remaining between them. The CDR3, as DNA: TGTGCCACCAGCAGCGAGCTACTCAACTACAATGAGCAGTTCTTC. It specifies CATSSELLNYNEQFF.